These 20 T cell receptor beta chains originate from one sample sequenced in a study of T cell responses to AZD1222 COVID-19 vaccine. The repertoire was sequenced with immunoSEQ multiplex PCR; TCRdb's copy has only in-frame clones and lacks some. The sample lists just under 150,000 clones, 88% occurring once. Sequencing used peripheral blood, obtained 28 days after the second dose of the MenACWY control vaccine. The receptor set was obtained from an adult who received the MenACWY meningococcal vaccine as a control.

The chain is built from TRBV27 and TRBJ2-1; 8 bases are shared with TRBD1. This CDR3 has 17 amino acids. Per the germline V gene, CDR1 is MNHEY and CDR2 is SMNVEV (reference sequence). V shed 0 bases, J shed 1 base, and the junction held 5 bases outside the gene matches. The DNA for the CDR3 is TGTGCCAGCAGTTTATCGTGGACAGGGAATTCCTACAATGAGCAGTTCTTC. Protein sequence: CASSLSWTGNSYNEQFF.

This clone was counted a single time. The J gene is TRBJ2-1, the V gene TRBV5-1; D is ambiguous. This CDR3 is built from 15 residues. V was trimmed by 3 bases and J by 2 bases, leaving 12 bases between them. Germline V CDR1 and CDR2: SGHRS, YFSETQ. The CDR3 nucleotides are TGCGCCAGCAGCTATCTGGATTCCACCTACAATGAGCAGTTCTTC. Translation: CASSYLDSTYNEQFF.

This chain connects TRBV30 to TRBJ2-3, with D possibly matching TRBD2 (7 bases). Germline loops: CDR1 GTSNPN, CDR2 SVGIG (reference sequence). CDR3 length: 14 amino acids. Trimming took 5 bases from V and 7 from J, leaving 19 bases between them. The CDR3 coding sequence is TGTGCCTGGGGGCGGGGGCCCCTGGGGAATACGCAGTATTTT. It translates to CAWGRGPLGNTQYF.

This clone has just one count. The rearrangement joins TRBV6-1 to TRBJ2-1, with TRBD1 matching over 7 bases. This CDR3 comprises 15 residues. V dropped 2 bases and J dropped 1; count of bases not matched to a gene: 2. CDR1 is MNHNS, CDR2 SASEGT, per germline. The CDR3 bases are TGTGCCAGCAGTGAATCGACAGGGTCCTACAATGAGCAGTTCTTC. Translated, it gives CASSESTGSYNEQFF.

V gene TRBV5-1 combines with J gene TRBJ1-3, with a tentative D call TRBD1 (5 bases). Per germline, CDR1 SGHRS and CDR2 YFSETQ. The CDR3 contains 15 residues. The germline V and J ends were trimmed by 0 bases and 2 bases, with 9 bases remaining between them. CDR3 residues: CASSLDPGTGNTIYF. CDR3 nucleotide sequence: TGCGCCAGCAGCTTGGATCCAGGGACTGGAAACACCATATATTTT.

The chain recombines TRBV5-8 with TRBJ2-3; 10 bases match TRBD2. The CDR3 runs 16 residues. Germline trimming cut 3 bases from V and 1 base from J; bases unmatched to any gene: 5. The germline V gene encodes CDR1 SGHTS and CDR2 YDEGEE. CDR3: CASSWLAGVGTDTQYF. CDR3 nucleotides: TGTGCCAGCAGCTGGCTAGCGGGGGTGGGCACAGATACGCAGTATTTT.

This sequence joins TRBV2 and TRBJ2-1; 8 bases map to TRBD2. CDR1 is SNHLY and CDR2 is FYNNEI in the germline V gene. The CDR3 covers 14 residues. The J segment lost 7 bases and the V segment lost 6 bases, leaving 8 bases of the junction unmatched. The CDR3 DNA reads TGTGCCAGCAGCGCCGGGAGGGCAATGAATGAGCAGTTCTTC. Its translation is CASSAGRAMNEQFF.

The chain recombines TRBV7-2 with TRBJ2-3; possibly TRBD2 for D (5 bases). The CDR3 covers 13 residues. V was pared by 5 bases and J by 4 bases, with 10 bases between. CDR1 SGHTA and CDR2 FQGNSA come from the germline V gene. CDR3 sequence: CASSVTRSDTQYF. DNA of the CDR3: TGTGCCAGCAGCGTTACTAGATCAGATACGCAGTATTTT.

The chain carries TRBV5-6 and TRBJ1-2; D remains ambiguous. V lost 0 bases to trimming and J lost 4 bases, with 19 bases between them. Per the germline V gene, CDR1 is SGHDT and CDR2 is YYEEEE. This CDR3 is built from 17 residues. CDR3 bases: TGTGCCAGCAGCTTGGGGCAGGAGACCCCCTTTGGCTATGGCTACACCTTC. It is translated as CASSLGQETPFGYGYTF.

The CDR3 bases are TGTGCCAGCAGCTTAAGGCAGGGAGATTCACCCCTCCACTTT. Protein: CASSLRQGDSPLHF. This chain links TRBV11-3 with TRBJ1-6, with D maybe TRBD1 (5 bases). The CDR3 runs 14 residues. In germline, CDR1 is SGHNT, CDR2 YENEEA. V was shortened by 2 bases and J by 8 bases, with 10 bases between the two germline ends.

There are many counts of this clone. The chain employs TRBV4-1 and TRBJ2-1; D unclear. V lost 1 base and J lost 0, with 16 bases in between. The CDR3 has 18 amino acids. CDR1 is MGHRA and CDR2 is YSYEKL in the germline V gene. The CDR3 here is CASSQVDMGFSSYNEQFF. CDR3 DNA sequence: TGCGCCAGCAGCCAAGTCGACATGGGTTTTAGCTCCTACAATGAGCAGTTCTTC.

This chain joins TRBV6-6 and TRBJ1-2; D is uncertain. V was shortened by 4 bases and J by 7 bases, with 16 bases between the two germline ends. The germline gives CDR1 MNHNY, CDR2 SVGAGI (reference sequence). The CDR3 is 14 amino acids. In DNA form, the CDR3 reads TGTGCCAGCAGTTCACGGGCCATGATCACTGGCTACACCTTC. Protein: CASSSRAMITGYTF.

This rearrangement joins TRBV4-2 to TRBJ1-2; possibly TRBD1 for D (6 bases). The CDR3 is made up of 14 amino acids. CDR1 is LGHNA, CDR2 YNFKEQ, per germline. V lost 0 bases and J 8 bases, leaving 13 bases between the germline ends. DNA of the CDR3: TGTGCCAGCAGCCAAGACGGGGGGGCTGGCGGCTACACCTTC. Residues: CASSQDGGAGGYTF.

The genes are TRBV5-1 and TRBJ2-1; 8 bases line up with TRBD2. CDR1 and CDR2 (germline): SGHRS, YFSETQ. CDR3 length equals 15 residues. Trimming cost V 0 bases and J 5 bases; bases outside gene matches: 4. CDR3 bases: TGCGCCAGCAGCTTGGACGGGAGGGATGACAATGAGCAGTTCTTC. Its translation: CASSLDGRDDNEQFF. Full variable domain (missing parts from reference TRBV5-1 and TRBJ2-1): KAGVTQTPRYLIKTRGQQVTLSCSPISGHRSVSWYQQTPGQGLQFLFEYFSETQRNKGNFPGRFSGRQFSNSRSEMNVSTLELGDSALYLCASSLDGRDDNEQFFGPGTRLTVL.

This clone was counted only a few times. The chain has TRBV5-1 and TRBJ2-7, with TRBD1 matching 7 bases. V lost 4 bases to trimming and J lost 2 bases; unmatched junction nucleotides: 6. The V gene's germline CDR1 is SGHRS and CDR2 YFSETQ. This CDR3 spans 14 amino acids. The CDR3 nucleotides read TGCGCCAGCAGCCCAGGACAGGCGACCTACGAGCAGTACTTC. Its protein is CASSPGQATYEQYF.

This clone was seen just once. The chain links TRBV7-2 to TRBJ2-7; D possibly matches TRBD1 or TRBD2 (6 bases each). Germline CDR1 and CDR2: SGHTA and FQGNSA. There are 13 residues in the CDR3. V gave up 5 bases and J gave up 4 bases, with 12 bases separating them. CDR3 protein: CASSHTGRYEQYF. DNA for the CDR3: TGTGCCAGCAGCCACACAGGGAGGTACGAGCAGTACTTC.

V usage is TRBV12-3 or TRBV12-4 and J usage is TRBJ1-2; D is unclear. Deletions cut 5 bases from V and 5 bases from J, with 9 bases between. The CDR3 contains 12 residues. The CDR3 loop is CASSAGLYGYTF. Here the CDR3 DNA reads TGTGCCAGCAGTGCTGGGCTTTATGGCTACACCTTC.

The chain links TRBV12-5 to TRBJ2-3; 7 positions match TRBD1. The junction had 9 bases not matched to a gene; V was cut back by 0 bases and J by 3 bases. From germline, CDR1 is LGHNT and CDR2 FRNRAP. There are 17 residues in the CDR3. The CDR3, as DNA: TGTGCTAGTGGTTTGGTAGAGACAGGGTTATTGACAGATACGCAGTATTTT. Translation: CASGLVETGLLTDTQYF.

This chain uses TRBV7-3 with TRBJ1-5; D is uncertain. The CDR3 runs 18 residues. V lost 1 base to trimming and J lost 2 bases, with 18 bases between them. Germline V CDR1 and CDR2: SGHTA, FQGTGA. In DNA, the CDR3 is TGTGCCAGCAGCTTAATATCACGCCGGTGGATTGGCAATCAGCCCCAGCATTTT. Amino acid sequence: CASSLISRRWIGNQPQHF. Full variable domain (remainder filled in from reference TRBV7-3 and TRBJ1-5): GAGVSQTPSNKVTEKGKYVELRCDPISGHTALYWYRQSLGQGPEFLIYFQGTGAADDSGLPNDRFFAVRPEGSVSTLKIQRTERGDSAVYLCASSLISRRWIGNQPQHFGDGTRLSIL.

The J gene is TRBJ1-1, the V gene TRBV12-3 or TRBV12-4; tentative D call: TRBD1 (5 bases). The length of the CDR3 is 13 residues. V was trimmed by 5 bases and J by 2 bases, leaving 9 bases between them. CDR3 amino acids: CASSLDTNTEAFF. CDR3 DNA: TGTGCCAGCAGTCTGGACACCAACACTGAAGCTTTCTTT.